Detailed here is one T cell receptor beta chain. Its antigen is as yet unknown. The sample is drawn from a study of immune evolution from preneoplasia to lung adenocarcinoma. Assay used: immunoSEQ multiplex PCR; TCRdb lists only in-frame clones, some missing. Of roughly 5,000 clones in the sample, around 82% were seen once. Study-level results: Top clone frequencies peaked in normal lung, apparently declining through invasive adenocarcinoma.

Trimming pared 2 bases from V and 7 bases from J, leaving 12 bases between. The CDR3 is 13 amino acids. The V gene's germline CDR1 is GTSNPN and CDR2 SVGIG (reference sequence). Material for sequencing was FFPE normal lung tissue adjacent to the tumor. This receptor was identified in a person aged 50-75 years with lung adenocarcinoma. The V call is TRBV30, the J call TRBJ1-5, with D maybe TRBD1 (5 bases). In DNA, the CDR3 is TGTGCCTGGAGTCGGGGGATGGGCCAGCCCCAGCATTTT. Its protein product is CAWSRGMGQPQHF. Combining the CDR3 with reference TRBV30 and TRBJ1-5 gives the whole variable domain SQTIHQWPATLVQPVGSPLSLECTVEGTSNPNLYWYRQAAGRGLQLLFYSVGIGQISSEVPQNLSASRPQDRQFILSSKKLLLSDSGFYLCAWSRGMGQPQHFGDGTRLSIL.